This record looks at one T cell receptor (beta chain) sequence and its context. Its specificity is not known. This entry belongs to a study of vaccination and CD4 T cells after COVID-19. An Oncomine TCR Beta short-read assay was used to sequence the DNA from cultured CD4+ T cells. TCRdb used MiXCR to reprocess the PCR reads, holding one entry per CDR3 protein. The sample includes approximately 7,700 distinct CDR3 sequences, more than 45% of them seen just once. Regarding treatment: approximately nine-day PBMC culture with coronavirus spike peptide pools or control peptides (ViraFEST assay). V dropped 4 bases and J dropped 6 bases, with 19 bases sitting between them. Germline lookup yields CDR1 LGHNA and CDR2 YNFKEQ. The CDR3 sequence is 15 residues long.

Sequenced input: CD4+ T cells from blood, cultured in vitro. The sequence derives from a human donor who had recovered from COVID-19. V gene TRBV4-2 combines with J gene TRBJ2-7, with D possibly being TRBD2 (7 bases). The CDR3 DNA reads TGTGCCAGCAGCCCCCCTCCGGGGGCTAGCGGCGAGCAGTACTTC. This gives the protein CASSPPPGASGEQYF.